This is a list of T cell receptor beta chains from one sample in a study of shared clonotypes between healthy human individuals. Measured with immunoSEQ multiplex PCR; TCRdb has only the in-frame clones, and not every one. The profile shows 2.3 million or so clones, 85% to 95% of them singletons. Material for sequencing was naive CD4+ T cells from PBMCs. These receptors were collected from a young man in good health. Some clones in this sample may be carry-over from other donors' samples. The CDR3 runs from the conserved cysteine through the conserved F or W. The D gene is left open where the match is weak. Only part of the rows carry a size: once, few, many, or a class if the clone is expanded.

>.|.|TRBV19|TRBJ1-5
TGTGCCAGTAGTGTCGGGGGTAGCAATCAGCCCCAGCATTTT
CASSVGGSNQPQHF
>.|.|TRBV9|TRBJ2-1
TGTGCCAGCAGCCCCATGGACCCCTTGGCGGCGGAATACATTGAGCAGTTCTTC
CASSPMDPLAAEYIEQFF
>.|.|TRBV28|TRBJ1-2
TGTGCCAGCAGTTTAGAGGTCGGGACCTCTGGCTACACCTTC
CASSLEVGTSGYTF
>.|.|TRBV28|TRBJ1-2
TGTGCCAGCAGTTTTGGTGTTGGGGGGGCTCGTGGCTACACCTTC
CASSFGVGGARGYTF
>.|.|TRBV25-1|TRBJ2-3
TGTGCCAGCAGTGGACGCGGAGTGGACCCCACAGATACGCAGTATTTT
CASSGRGVDPTDTQYF
>.|.|TRBV6-4|TRBJ1-5
TGTGCCAGCAGTGACGAGGGGGTGCAGGGATATAGCAATCAGCCCCAGCATTTT
CASSDEGVQGYSNQPQHF
>TRBD1|.|TRBV18|TRBJ1-1
TGTGCCAGCTCAAGAAGCATGAGTACAGGGGGTTGGACTGAAGCTTTCTTT
CASSRSMSTGGWTEAFF
>.|.|TRBV4-2|TRBJ2-1
TGTGCCAGCAGCCAAGAGGGGAGATATTACAATGAGCAGTTCTTC
CASSQEGRYYNEQFF
>.|once|TRBV6-5|TRBJ1-3
TGTGCCAGCAGTACCAACAGGGCTGGAAACACCATATATTTT
CASSTNRAGNTIYF
>.|.|TRBV6-6|TRBJ2-3
TGTGCCAGCAGTTACCATCCAAGCACAGATACGCAGTATTTT
CASSYHPSTDTQYF
>.|.|TRBV28|TRBJ2-7
TGTGCCAGTCAGAGGGGGGACAGTGCCCACGAGCAGTACTTC
CASQRGDSAHEQYF
>.|.|TRBV27|TRBJ2-5
TGTGCCAGCAGTTTTAACAGCGACTTTCAAGAGACCCAGTACTTC
CASSFNSDFQETQYF
>TRBD2|.|TRBV27|TRBJ2-7
TGTGCCAGCAGTTCGCCGGGGCTAGCGGGAGTATTCGAGCAGTACTTC
CASSSPGLAGVFEQYF
>TRBD2|once|TRBV29-1|TRBJ2-7
TGCAGCGTTGGATTCCCGGGAGGGCCAGGCGAGCAGTACTTC
CSVGFPGGPGEQYF
>TRBD1|once|TRBV14|TRBJ1-1
TGTGCCAGCAGCCAAGATCGTAGGGGGACAGTGAGGCATCACACTGAAGCTTTCTTT
CASSQDRRGTVRHHTEAFF
>.|.|TRBV5-1|TRBJ1-1
TGCGCCAGCAGCTACGGGGACACTGAAGCTTTCTTT
CASSYGDTEAFF
>.|once|TRBV2|TRBJ1-4
TGTGCCAGCAGTGGCAGGGTGAGGGTAAAACTGTTTTTT
CASSGRVRVKLFF
>TRBD1|.|TRBV27|TRBJ2-5
TGTGCCAGCAGTAAACGGGGACAGGCCGAAGAGACCCAGTACTTC
CASSKRGQAEETQYF
>TRBD2|.|TRBV7-2|TRBJ2-7
TGTGCCAGCAGCCCCTTGGCGGGAGGGTCCTACGAGCAGTACTTC
CASSPLAGGSYEQYF
>.|few|TRBV30|TRBJ1-1
TGTGCCTGGAGGAACACTGAAGCTTTCTTT
CAWRNTEAFF
>.|.|TRBV7-3|TRBJ2-2
TGTGCCAGCAGCTTATTGCGGACCGGGGAGCTGTTTTTT
CASSLLRTGELFF
>TRBD2|.|TRBV28|TRBJ2-2
TGTGCCAGCAGGGGACTAGCGGGAGAAGACACCGGGGAGCTGTTTTTT
CASRGLAGEDTGELFF
>.|.|TRBV25-1|TRBJ2-3
TGTGCCAGCAGTACCCTGGGGCGTACCACAGATACGCAGTATTTT
CASSTLGRTTDTQYF
>.|.|TRBV10-3|TRBJ2-1
TGTGCCATCAGTGTCAGGAATGAGCAGTTCTTC
CAISVRNEQFF
>TRBD1|.|TRBV5-1|TRBJ1-4
TGCGCCAGCAGCGCTAGACCGGGACAGGCAAATGAAAAACTGTTTTTT
CASSARPGQANEKLFF
>.|.|TRBV11-1|TRBJ1-5
TGTGCCAGCAGCTCGGCACCAAATCAGCCCCAGCATTTT
CASSSAPNQPQHF
>.|.|TRBV7-3|TRBJ2-3
TGTGCCAGCAGCTTAGCGGCCACAGATACGCAGTATTTT
CASSLAATDTQYF